Described below is a single T cell receptor beta chain sequence and its context. Antigen specificity is unknown. Unmatched junction bases numbered 9, after V lost 2 bases and J lost 10 bases. The CDR3 contains 14 residues. Germline CDR1 is DFQATT and CDR2 is SNEGSKA (reference sequence). TCRdb independently ran MiXCR on the 5' RACE reads; one entry per CDR3 protein. Seen here are under 600,000 distinct CDR3 sequences, around a fifth observed once, and the top ten hold 15% to 20%. This record comes from a study of T cells after yellow fever vaccination. The study, taken as a whole, reports: Abundant clonotypes from the bulk population could have been carried over as contaminants into FACS-sorted repertoires.

The sequences come from PBMCs, collected approximately 22 days after the first yellow fever vaccination. This TCR came from a man aged 18 to 30 who received the YFV17D yellow fever vaccine. The chain couples TRBV20-1 to TRBJ1-1; 11 nucleotides match TRBD1. CDR3 sequence (DNA): TGCAGTGCTAGACACGGACAGGGGGCTTGGGTAGCTTTCTTT. Its translation is CSARHGQGAWVAFF.